This entry concerns a single T cell receptor (beta chain). What it recognizes is unknown. This CDR3 has 17 amino acids. Germline CDR1 is MDHEN and CDR2 is SYDVKM. Trimming cost V 6 bases and J 2 bases, with 20 bases left between them. The sample comes from a study of beta chain features in type 1 diabetes. General study points: There were fewer insertions and more deletions at the VDJ junctions of type 1 diabetes patients.

Expressed TCRB transcripts got sequenced, as all isolated RNA was reverse transcribed. Assay: immunoSEQ multiplex PCR; the TCRdb copy retains only in-frame clones and omits some. The sample contains 200,000 to 250,000 clones, roughly a tenth of which appear only once. Sequencing used central memory CD4+ T cells from blood. The receptor was derived from a man aged 18 to 30 in good health. The chain links TRBV28 to TRBJ1-5; D gene unclear. CDR3 region: CASRGAEGSMGNQPQHF. The CDR3 region has the DNA TGTGCCAGCAGGGGAGCTGAGGGATCAATGGGCAATCAGCCCCAGCATTTT.